The clone carrying this T cell receptor beta chain was picked up a small number of times. These data come from a study of T-cell reconstitution after alpha-beta-depleted transplantation in children. TCRbeta library preparation incorporated unique molecular identifiers. Via MiXCR, TCRdb re-called the PCR reads, giving one row per CDR3 protein. The data show roughly 300,000 distinct CDR3 sequences, under 13% seen once. Sequenced here: PBMCs from the stem cell graft donor, sampled from the stem cell graft. This TCR was recovered from a human donor who donated a stem cell graft to a child with acute lymphoblastic leukemia.

CDR3 loop: CASSLGGPNEQYF. CDR3 nucleotide sequence: TGCGCCAGCAGCCTCGGGGGTCCGAACGAGCAGTACTTC. The chain is built from TRBV5-1 and TRBJ2-7; D possibly corresponds to TRBD2 (6 bases). Trimming took 4 bases from V and 5 from J, leaving 13 bases between them. Germline CDR1 is SGHRS and CDR2 is YFSETQ. The CDR3 consists of 13 residues.